The 13 T cell receptor beta chains in this list originate from one sample, sequenced in a study of neoadjuvant anti-PD-1 for oral cavity cancer. Time point given: after neoadjuvant nivolumab, at surgical resection. Assay used: immunoSEQ multiplex PCR; TCRdb lists only in-frame clones, some missing. The table has about 10,000 clones, around 62% seen once. The sequencing used PBMCs, collected after nivolumab (anti-PD-1) treatment. All receptors come from a person between 40 and 85 years old with oral cavity squamous cell carcinoma.

The CDR3 region has the DNA TGTGCCAGCAGCTTGGTTGGGGATGGCTACACCTTC. It translates to CASSLVGDGYTF. V is TRBV5-6 and J is TRBJ1-2; D gene uncertain. Germline CDR1 reads SGHDT; CDR2 reads YYEEEE. Trimming took off 0 bases at V and 6 bases at J, with 6 bases between the two ends. There are 12 residues in the CDR3.

The chain uses TRBV5-1 and TRBJ2-1; 8 nucleotides agree with TRBD1. Germline lookup yields CDR1 SGHRS and CDR2 YFSETQ. This CDR3 has 15 residues. V was pared by 2 bases and J by 8 bases, with 9 bases of the junction left unmatched. The CDR3 DNA reads TGCGCCAGCAGCTTAGCGACAGGGGTGGTAGATGAGCAGTTCTTC. Translating gives CASSLATGVVDEQFF.

The CDR3 coding sequence is TGTGCCACCAGCTCCCGGACAGACACTGAAGCTTTCTTT. It encodes CATSSRTDTEAFF. The V and J genes are TRBV15 and TRBJ1-1; D may be TRBD1 (6 bases). The CDR3 spans 13 residues. Trimming pared 5 bases from V and 3 bases from J, leaving 10 bases between. CDR1 is LNHNV, CDR2 YYDKDF, per germline (reference sequence).

V gene TRBV10-2 combines with J gene TRBJ2-7; 9 bases align to TRBD1. The CDR3 is 14 amino acids. Trimming took 8 bases from V and 9 from J; bases not matched to a gene: 14. Per the germline V gene, CDR1 is WSHSY and CDR2 is SAAADI. CDR3 in DNA: TGCGCCAGCGGGGATACAGGGGGCTCCAAGGGGCAGTACTTC. Protein sequence: CASGDTGGSKGQYF.

The chain couples TRBV6-4 to TRBJ1-6; tentative D call: TRBD1 (6 bases). Germline CDR1 is MRHNA and CDR2 is SNTAGT. The CDR3 is 14 amino acids. The V gene lost 4 bases and the J gene lost 7 bases, with 11 bases spanning the gap. CDR3 coding DNA: TGTGCCAGCAGTGGGGTCGGGGGCAATTCACCCCTCCACTTT. Translated: CASSGVGGNSPLHF.

This clone has just a few counts. The rearrangement uses TRBV5-1 and TRBJ2-7, with D possibly TRBD1 on 7 matching bases. CDR1 SGHRS and CDR2 YFSETQ come from the germline V gene. V was cut by 0 bases and J by 3 bases, with 13 bases left in between. This CDR3 spans 15 amino acids. Here the CDR3 DNA reads TGCGCCAGCAGCTTGGGAGGAGGGGACAGCTACGAGCAGTACTTC. It yields the protein CASSLGGGDSYEQYF.

This clone is deemed large (0.1 to 1%). CDR3 residues: CASSQGLAGGPEGEQFF. The CDR3 DNA reads TGCGCCAGCAGCCAAGGACTAGCGGGAGGGCCTGAGGGTGAGCAGTTCTTC. This sequence joins TRBV4-1 and TRBJ2-1, with 14 positions matching TRBD2. The CDR3 runs 17 residues. The junction had 8 bases not matched to a gene; V was cut back by 1 base and J by 9 bases. Germline V CDR1 and CDR2: MGHRA, YSYEKL.

V gene TRBV19 combines with J gene TRBJ2-5; 9 bases align to TRBD2. The CDR3 length is 13 residues. Germline CDR1 is LNHDA and CDR2 is SQIVND (reference sequence). The V segment lost 8 bases and the J segment 4 bases; nucleotides outside the gene matches: 5. As DNA, the CDR3 is TGTGCCAGTGGTTTAGCGGGAGTAGAGACCCAGTACTTC. Residues: CASGLAGVETQYF.

The V call is TRBV5-6, the J call TRBJ2-7, with 8 positions matching TRBD1. Per germline, CDR1 SGHDT and CDR2 YYEEEE. The CDR3 loop spans 14 amino acids. J lost 4 bases, V lost 6 bases, and 9 bases had no gene match. The CDR3 loop reads CASTMTGAVYEQYF. The CDR3 region has the DNA TGTGCCAGCACCATGACAGGGGCAGTGTACGAGCAGTACTTC.

The CDR3 loop is CASSRGVGANVLTF. DNA of the CDR3: TGTGCCAGCAGTAGGGGAGTTGGGGCCAACGTCCTGACTTTC. The chain employs TRBV6-1 and TRBJ2-6; D might be TRBD1 or TRBD2, each matching 5 bases. V was cut by 5 bases and J by 3 bases, with 8 bases left in between. Looked up from germline, CDR1 is MNHNS and CDR2 is SASEGT. The CDR3 is 14 residues long.

This clone was seen a few times. The chain joins TRBV29-1 to TRBJ2-7; D is unresolved. V dropped 6 bases and J dropped 0 bases, with 9 bases sitting between them. This CDR3 is 12 amino acids long. Germline assignment: CDR1 SQVTM and CDR2 ANQGSEA. This CDR3 reads CSVGESSYEQYF. The CDR3 nucleotides are TGCAGCGTCGGTGAGAGCTCCTACGAGCAGTACTTC.

This clone is medium-sized (0.01 to 0.1%) within its sample. The chain employs TRBV5-4 and TRBJ2-5; 7 nucleotides agree with TRBD2. V shed 4 bases, J shed 2 bases, and the junction held 5 bases outside the gene matches. This CDR3 has 14 residues. CDR1 SGHNT and CDR2 YYREEE come from the germline V gene (reference sequence). The CDR3 DNA reads TGTGCCAGCAGCCCTCAGCGGGGTCAAGAGACCCAGTACTTC. Translating gives CASSPQRGQETQYF.

A note on this clone: At one end the junction does not follow the germline gene, possibly because of a read error. The rearrangement links TRBV7-7 to TRBJ2-5; D may be TRBD2 (7 bases). This CDR3 comprises 15 residues. In germline, CDR1 is SSHAT, CDR2 FNYEAQ (reference sequence). CDR3 nucleotide sequence: TGTGCTAGCAGCTTAATGAGGGGGGGAACAGAGACCCAGTACTTC. Amino acid sequence: CASSLMRGGTETQYF.